The clone carrying this T cell receptor beta chain was detected once. Its specificity is not known. These data are taken from a study of response to subunit inactivated influenza vaccine. From the RT-PCR reads, TCRdb called clonotypes with MiXCR, one entry per CDR3 protein. Among 800,000 to 1,000,000 distinct CDR3 sequences listed, 21% were seen once. Study results and limitations: Researchers suggested that each seasonal influenza vaccination recruits few new T cells.

The ends were cut back, 6 bases at V and 0 bases at J, with 16 bases in the middle. CDR3 length: 16 amino acids. CDR1 and CDR2 (germline): KGHSH, LQKENI. Specimen: PBMCs from blood, collected about 5 days after vaccination. The chain links TRBV18 to TRBJ2-3; D is possibly TRBD1 (6 bases). The sequence came from a man aged 45-60 years who received an inactivated influenza vaccine. The CDR3, as DNA: TGTGCCAGCTCGCCGGACAGCCTTCGAAGCACAGATACGCAGTATTTT. It specifies CASSPDSLRSTDTQYF.